The present entry profiles one T cell receptor beta chain with its context. Its antigen is unidentified. CDR3 size: 15 residues. V gave up 3 bases and J gave up 6 bases, with 18 bases separating them. Looked up from germline, CDR1 is MDHEN and CDR2 is SYDVKM. As originally analysed: What underpinned the distant-metastasis classifier for papillary thyroid cancer was the set of CDR3 differences across clinicopathological groups. From the PCR reads, TCRdb re-called clones with MiXCR. The V and J calls and clone size are TCRdb's, not the authors'. The sample consists of about 33,000 clones, roughly 19% of them appearing once. The record originates from a study of metastatic and nonmetastatic thyroid tumors. Background on the study: From malignant and benign thyroid patients, repertoires in blood and in tumor or nodule tissue were compared. Overall study results and limits: Significantly higher TCR beta diversity was reportedly seen in malignant thyroid tumors than benign nodules, in blood and tumor.

Patients had received no treatment of any kind before thyroid surgery. Sequencing used blood. The V and J genes are TRBV28 and TRBJ2-7; no definite D call. The sequence came from a male donor with papillary thyroid cancer or a benign thyroid nodule (not recorded which). Some clones in this sample may be carry-over from other donors' samples. CDR3: CASSLGSKWITEQYF. The CDR3 DNA is TGTGCCAGCAGTTTGGGGTCGAAGTGGATCACCGAGCAGTACTTC.